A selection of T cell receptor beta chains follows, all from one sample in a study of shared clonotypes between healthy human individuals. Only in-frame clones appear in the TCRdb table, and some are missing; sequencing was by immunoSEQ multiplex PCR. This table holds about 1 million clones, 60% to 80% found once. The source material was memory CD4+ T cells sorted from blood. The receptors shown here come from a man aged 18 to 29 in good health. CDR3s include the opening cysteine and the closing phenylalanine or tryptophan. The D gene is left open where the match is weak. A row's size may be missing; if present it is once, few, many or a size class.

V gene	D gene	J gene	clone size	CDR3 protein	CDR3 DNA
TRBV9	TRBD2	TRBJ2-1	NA	CASSPMGLGVNVQFF	TGTGCCAGCAGCCCCATGGGACTAGGGGTCAATGTGCAGTTCTTC
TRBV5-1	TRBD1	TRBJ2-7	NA	CASSQDRAGEQYF	TGCGCCAGCAGCCAGGACAGGGCCGGCGAGCAGTACTTC
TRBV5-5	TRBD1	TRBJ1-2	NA	CASSLRQGGAYGYTF	TGTGCCAGCAGCCTCCGACAGGGAGGGGCCTATGGCTACACCTTC
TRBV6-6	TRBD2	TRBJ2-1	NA	CASRESGSSYNEQFF	TGTGCCAGCAGAGAAAGCGGGAGCTCCTACAATGAGCAGTTCTTC
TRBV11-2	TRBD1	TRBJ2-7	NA	CASSLAGGSLYEQYF	TGTGCCAGCAGCCTCGCAGGGGGCTCGCTCTACGAGCAGTACTTC
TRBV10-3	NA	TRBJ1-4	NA	CAISGGANEKLFF	TGTGCCATCAGTGGCGGAGCTAATGAAAAACTGTTTTTT
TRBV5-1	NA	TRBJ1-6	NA	CASSLDRTYSPLHF	TGCGCCAGCAGCTTGGACAGGACTTATTCACCCCTCCACTTT
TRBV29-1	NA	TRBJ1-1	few	CSVEGTQNTEAFF	TGCAGCGTTGAGGGGACCCAGAACACTGAAGCTTTCTTT
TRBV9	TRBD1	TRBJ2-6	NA	CASSVGAGGARSPGANVLTF	TGTGCCAGCAGCGTAGGTGCAGGGGGCGCAAGGTCCCCTGGGGCCAACGTCCTGACTTTC
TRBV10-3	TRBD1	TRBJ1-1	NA	CAISEGPGGRGGTEAFF	TGTGCCATCAGTGAAGGACCAGGGGGGAGAGGCGGCACTGAAGCTTTCTTT
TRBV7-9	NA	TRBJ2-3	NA	CASRPRGPSTDTQYF	TGTGCCAGCAGGCCCCGGGGGCCCAGCACAGATACGCAGTATTTT
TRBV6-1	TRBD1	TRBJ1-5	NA	CASGEGQQVGQPQHF	TGTGCCAGCGGGGAGGGACAGCAGGTCGGTCAGCCCCAGCATTTT
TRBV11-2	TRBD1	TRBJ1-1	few	CASSLETGRRAFF	TGTGCCAGCAGCTTGGAGACAGGGAGACGAGCTTTCTTT
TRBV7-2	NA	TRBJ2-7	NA	CASSPDTYEQYF	TGTGCCAGCAGCCCCGACACCTACGAGCAGTACTTC
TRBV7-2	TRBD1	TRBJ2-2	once	CASSSGQGYTGELFF	TGTGCCAGCAGCTCGGGACAGGGATACACCGGGGAGCTGTTTTTT
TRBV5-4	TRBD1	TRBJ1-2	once	CASRTGVGRGYTF	TGTGCCAGCCGGACAGGGGTAGGGCGCGGCTACACCTTC
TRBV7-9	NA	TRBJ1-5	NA	CASSRGSNQPQHF	TGTGCTAGCAGCCGTGGGAGTAATCAGCCCCAGCATTTT
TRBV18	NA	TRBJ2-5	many	CASSFGQQETQYF	TGTGCCAGCTCATTCGGACAGCAAGAGACCCAGTACTTC
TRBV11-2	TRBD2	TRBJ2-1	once	CASSFPGLAGGYEQFF	TGTGCCAGCAGCTTTCCCGGACTAGCGGGAGGGTATGAGCAGTTCTTC
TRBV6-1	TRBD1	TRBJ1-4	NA	CASSLGGQGEKLFF	TGTGCCAGCAGTTTAGGGGGACAGGGGGAAAAACTGTTTTTT
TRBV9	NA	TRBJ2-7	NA	CASSVGHRDSYEQYF	TGTGCCAGCAGCGTAGGCCACAGGGATTCCTACGAGCAGTACTTC
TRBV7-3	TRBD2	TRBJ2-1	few	CASSLTGLAGKEQFF	TGTGCCAGCAGCTTAACTGGACTAGCGGGGAAGGAGCAGTTCTTC
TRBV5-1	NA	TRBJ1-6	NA	CASGTESSYNSPLHF	TGCGCCAGCGGGACCGAAAGCTCCTATAATTCACCCCTCCACTTT
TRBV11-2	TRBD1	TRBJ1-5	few	CASSLDRGLSQPQHF	TGTGCCAGCAGCTTGGACAGGGGGCTTAGTCAGCCCCAGCATTTT
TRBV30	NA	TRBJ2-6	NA	CAWKFPGPGANVLTF	TGTGCCTGGAAATTTCCGGGGCCCGGGGCCAACGTCCTGACTTTC
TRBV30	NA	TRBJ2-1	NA	CAWSVTFEQFF	TGTGCCTGGAGTGTAACTTTCGAGCAGTTCTTC
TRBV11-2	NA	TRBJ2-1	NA	CASSPIRGRGYNEQFF	TGTGCCAGCAGCCCGATTAGGGGCCGGGGCTACAATGAGCAGTTCTTC
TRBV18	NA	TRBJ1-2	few	CASSPNHHTNYGYTF	TGTGCCAGCTCACCAAACCACCATACTAACTATGGCTACACCTTC
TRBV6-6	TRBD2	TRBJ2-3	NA	CASQRGSTDTQYF	TGTGCCAGCCAGCGGGGGAGCACAGATACGCAGTATTTT
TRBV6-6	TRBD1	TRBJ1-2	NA	CASRSIRDRGSYGYTF	TGTGCCAGCAGATCGATCCGGGACAGGGGTTCCTATGGCTACACCTTC
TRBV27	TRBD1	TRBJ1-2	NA	CASSSGTANYGYTF	TGTGCCAGCAGTTCTGGGACAGCCAACTATGGCTACACCTTC
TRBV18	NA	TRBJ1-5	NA	CASSPNGRGNQPQHF	TGTGCCAGCTCACCCAACGGGAGGGGCAATCAGCCCCAGCATTTT
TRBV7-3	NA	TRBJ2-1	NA	CASSPDGYYNEQFF	TGTGCCAGCAGCCCGGACGGTTACTACAATGAGCAGTTCTTC
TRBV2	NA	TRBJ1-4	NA	CASMGFEKLFF	TGTGCCAGCATGGGATTTGAAAAACTGTTTTTT
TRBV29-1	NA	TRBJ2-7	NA	CSVVGGLGYEQYF	TGCAGCGTTGTTGGGGGGCTAGGATACGAGCAGTACTTC
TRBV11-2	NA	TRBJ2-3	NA	CASSLVGHPTDTQYF	TGTGCCAGCAGCTTAGTGGGACACCCCACAGATACGCAGTATTTT
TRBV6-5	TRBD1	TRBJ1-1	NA	CASISTGTANTEAFF	TGTGCCAGCATTTCTACCGGGACAGCAAACACTGAAGCTTTCTTT
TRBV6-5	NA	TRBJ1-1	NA	CASSRGTEAFF	TGTGCCAGCAGCCGAGGCACTGAAGCTTTCTTT
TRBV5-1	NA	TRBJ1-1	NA	CASSLGGLGDTEAFF	TGCGCCAGCAGCTTGGGGGGTTTAGGGGACACTGAAGCTTTCTTT
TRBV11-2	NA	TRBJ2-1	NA	CASSPGGGSSSYNEQFF	TGTGCCAGCAGCCCGGGTGGCGGTTCTAGCTCCTACAATGAGCAGTTCTTC
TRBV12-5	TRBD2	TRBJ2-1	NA	CASTGRGLAGKGEQFF	TGTGCTAGTACCGGTCGGGGACTAGCGGGAAAGGGTGAGCAGTTCTTC
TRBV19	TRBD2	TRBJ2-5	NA	CASSTASGRETQYF	TGTGCCAGTAGTACGGCTAGCGGGAGAGAGACCCAGTACTTC
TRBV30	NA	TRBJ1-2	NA	CAWSVGRAGAGYTF	TGTGCCTGGAGTGTGGGACGGGCTGGGGCGGGCTACACCTTC
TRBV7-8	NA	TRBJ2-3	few	CASSPRGGDTDTQYF	TGTGCCAGCAGCCCCCGAGGGGGAGACACAGATACGCAGTATTTT
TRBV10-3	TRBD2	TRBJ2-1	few	CAISEVGGSGSEQFF	TGTGCCATCAGTGAGGTCGGCGGGAGCGGTAGTGAGCAGTTCTTC
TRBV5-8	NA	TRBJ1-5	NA	CASSLARTLSQHF	TGTGCCAGCAGCTTAGCCCGGACACTCTCCCAGCATTTT
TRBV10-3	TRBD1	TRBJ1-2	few	CAITPGQGDDYTF	TGTGCCATCACTCCGGGACAGGGGGACGACTACACCTTC
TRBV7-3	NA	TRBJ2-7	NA	CASSYGQTRSSYEQYF	TGTGCCAGCAGCTACGGACAGACAAGGAGCTCCTACGAGCAGTACTTC
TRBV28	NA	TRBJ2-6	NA	CASSLLGGIFLDSGANVLTF	TGTGCCAGCAGTTTATTGGGGGGCATTTTTTTGGACTCTGGGGCCAACGTCCTGACTTTC
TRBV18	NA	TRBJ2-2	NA	CASRIQANTGELFF	TGTGCCAGCCGAATCCAGGCGAACACCGGGGAGCTGTTTTTT
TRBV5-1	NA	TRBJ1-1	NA	CASSLGRGTTEAFF	TGCGCCAGCAGCTTGGGGCGAGGTACTACTGAAGCTTTCTTT
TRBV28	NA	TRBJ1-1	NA	CASPPEHGGTEAFF	TGTGCCAGCCCCCCGGAACATGGGGGGACTGAAGCTTTCTTT
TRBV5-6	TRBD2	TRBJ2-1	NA	CASSPSGRAGEQFF	TGTGCCAGCAGCCCGAGCGGGAGGGCCGGAGAGCAGTTCTTC
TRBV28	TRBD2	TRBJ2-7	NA	CASSSSGGTHEQYF	TGTGCCAGCAGTTCTAGCGGGGGAACCCACGAGCAGTACTTC
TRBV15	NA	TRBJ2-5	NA	CATSSLGLTQETQYF	TGTGCCACCAGCAGTCTTGGTTTGACCCAAGAGACCCAGTACTTC
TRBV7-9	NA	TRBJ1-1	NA	CASSPKGGRDTEAFF	TGTGCCAGCAGCCCCAAGGGGGGGCGAGATACTGAAGCTTTCTTT
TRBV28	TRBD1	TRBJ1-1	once	CASSLWRGQGGSRTEAFF	TGTGCCAGCAGTTTATGGCGAGGACAGGGAGGTTCTCGGACTGAAGCTTTCTTT